These 14 T cell receptor beta chains originate from one sample sequenced in a study of lymphopenia after photon versus proton radiotherapy (dated by TCRdb to the late 2010s). Library construction relied on the immunoSEQ multiplex PCR assay. In its TCRdb copy, this immuneACCESS table keeps in-frame sequences only and misses some clones. Where compared with another copy, unresolved V genes explain less than half of these, and the others have no known cause. This sample comprises tens of thousands of clones, 75% to 90% of them detected only once. The ten largest clones add up to about a tenth of the sample. Sample: peripheral blood, taken from a patient treated with proton-based radiotherapy. These TCRs come from a man older than 75 with esophageal cancer.

This chain links TRBV21-1 with TRBJ2-3; no DNA check was done on the table's D call, TRBD1. TRBV21-1 is a documented pseudogene. The CDR3 length is 14 residues. DNA for the CDR3: TGTGCCAACCGGGGACAGGGCCGCCCAGATACGCAGTATTTT. Amino acids: CANRGQGRPDTQYF.

The V gene is TRBV30, the J gene TRBJ1-5; no clear D gene. The CDR3 loop spans 13 amino acids. Germline V gene sequence: CDR1 GTSNPN, CDR2 SVGIG (reference sequence). Trimming took off 0 bases at V and 7 bases at J, with 10 bases between the two ends. The CDR3 loop reads CAWSVGAKQPQHF. Written as DNA, the CDR3 is TGTGCCTGGAGTGTAGGAGCCAAACAGCCCCAGCATTTT. Supplemented by reference TRBV30 and TRBJ1-5, the full variable domain reads SQTIHQWPATLVQPVGSPLSLECTVEGTSNPNLYWYRQAAGRGLQLLFYSVGIGQISSEVPQNLSASRPQDRQFILSSKKLLLSDSGFYLCAWSVGAKQPQHFGDGTRLSIL.

In its sample, this clone was seen once. The chain combines TRBV11-2 with TRBJ1-6, with 11 bases matching TRBD1. The CDR3 loop spans 13 amino acids. The V segment lost 5 bases and the J segment 10 bases; nucleotides outside the gene matches: 1. Germline V gives CDR1 SGHAT, CDR2 FQNNGV. As DNA, the CDR3 is TGTGCCAGCAGCGGACAGGGGGCCTCACCCCTCCACTTT. Its translation is CASSGQGASPLHF.

CDR3 region: CASSPGLETHEQYF. The DNA for the CDR3 is TGTGCCAGTAGCCCTGGACTAGAGACGCACGAGCAGTACTTC. The J gene is TRBJ2-7, the V gene TRBV19; TRBD2 aligns across 7 bases. V lost 6 bases to trimming and J lost 5 bases; unmatched junction nucleotides: 10. Germline V lookup: CDR1 LNHDA, CDR2 SQIVND (reference sequence). CDR3 length equals 14 residues.

V gene TRBV6-5 combines with J gene TRBJ2-7, with D possibly being TRBD1 (6 bases). This CDR3 contains 14 residues. Germline CDR1 and CDR2: MNHEY and SVGAGI. V shed 6 bases and J shed 3 bases, with 15 bases lying between them. CDR3 protein: CASRYGTQRYEQYF. CDR3 bases: TGTGCCAGCAGATACGGGACACAGCGCTACGAGCAGTACTTC.

The V call is TRBV10-3, the J call TRBJ2-5; 10 nucleotides line up with TRBD2. Germline loops: CDR1 ENHRY, CDR2 SYGVKD. This CDR3 comprises 15 residues. V was clipped by 6 bases and J by 1 base; unmatched bases: 5. The CDR3 sequence: CAIRPGLASQETQYF. CDR3 in DNA: TGTGCCATCAGGCCGGGACTAGCGTCCCAAGAGACCCAGTACTTC.

The chain uses TRBV19 and TRBJ2-7; weak D call: TRBD2 (5 bases). The CDR3 is 17 residues long. CDR1 and CDR2 from the germline V gene are LNHDA and SQIVND (reference sequence). Trimming took 5 bases from V and 2 from J, leaving 22 bases between them. As DNA, the CDR3 is TGTGCCAGTAGTCGTAGCAGCCCAACCCCGAGGGCCTACGAGCAGTACTTC. Translation: CASSRSSPTPRAYEQYF. Variable domain in full (rest from reference TRBV19 and TRBJ2-7): DGGITQSPKYLFRKEGQNVTLSCEQNLNHDAMYWYRQDPGQGLRLIYYSQIVNDFQKGDIAEGYSVSREKKESFPLTVTSAQKNPTAFYLCASSRSSPTPRAYEQYFGPGTRLTVT.

In DNA, the CDR3 is TGTGCCAGCAGCTTAGCTGGGACAGTTGAGCAGTACTTC. Translation gives CASSLAGTVEQYF. V and J are TRBV11-3 and TRBJ2-7; 7 bases line up with TRBD1. Germline values: CDR1 SGHNT, CDR2 YENEEA. The CDR3 is 13 amino acids. The ends lost 1 base at V and 7 bases at J; junction bases unmatched: 4.

This chain joins TRBV6-6 and TRBJ2-4; D assignment may be TRBD1 or TRBD2 (6 bases each). This CDR3 contains 15 residues. CDR1 MNHNY and CDR2 SVGAGI come from the germline V gene (reference sequence). V shed 6 bases and J shed 3 bases, with 15 bases lying between them. In nucleotides, the CDR3 is TGTGCCAGCAGGCCAGGGGAGGTTTTCAAAAACATTCAGTACTTC. This sequence encodes CASRPGEVFKNIQYF.

The chain carries TRBV5-1 and TRBJ2-5, with D unclear. The CDR3 has 13 amino acids. Per the germline V gene, CDR1 is SGHRS and CDR2 is YFSETQ. Trimming cost V 0 bases and J 4 bases, with 7 bases left between them. CDR3: CASSLGPRETQYF. The CDR3 nucleotides are TGCGCCAGCAGCTTGGGCCCCAGAGAGACCCAGTACTTC.

The V call is TRBV9, the J call TRBJ2-4; D gene unclear. The germline V gene has CDR1 SGDLS and CDR2 YYNGEE. The CDR3 is 15 amino acids. V lost 8 bases to trimming and J lost 1 base, with 16 bases between them. DNA of the CDR3: TGTGCCAGGGCCAAGGACGCTTACGCCAAAAACATTCAGTACTTC. Its protein is CARAKDAYAKNIQYF.

CDR3 residues: CASSKNGAQTTGELFF. The CDR3 nucleotides are TGTGCCAGCAGCAAAAACGGGGCACAAACCACCGGGGAGCTGTTTTTT. This sequence joins TRBV16 and TRBJ2-2; the D gene could be TRBD1 or TRBD2 (5 bases each). The germline V and J ends were trimmed by 5 bases and 4 bases, with 17 bases remaining between them. There are 16 residues in the CDR3. From germline, CDR1 is KGHSY and CDR2 FQNENV.

The rearrangement links TRBV14 to TRBJ2-5, with 7 bases that match TRBD2. The V gene end was trimmed by 4 bases and the J gene end by 2 bases; junction bases not matched to a gene: 7. The CDR3 runs to 15 residues. The V gene's germline CDR1 is SGHDN and CDR2 FVKESK. The CDR3 DNA sequence: TGTGCCAGCAGCCGTTTGGGGGGGAGACAAGAGACCCAGTACTTC. It encodes CASSRLGGRQETQYF.

The V gene is TRBV27, the J gene TRBJ2-4, with 9 bases identical to TRBD1. The trim removed 2 bases at V and 7 bases at J, leaving 3 bases unmatched. CDR1 MNHEY and CDR2 SMNVEV come from the germline V gene (reference sequence). The CDR3 loop spans 14 amino acids. This CDR3 reads CASSLDRGWNIQYF. CDR3 DNA: TGTGCCAGCAGTTTAGACAGGGGGTGGAACATTCAGTACTTC.